Sequencing of this T cell receptor (beta chain) was carried out in a study of neoadjuvant anti-PD-1 for oral cavity cancer. Measured with immunoSEQ multiplex PCR; TCRdb has only the in-frame clones, and not every one. Seen here are over 10,000 clones, about 63% observed once, and the top ten hold 2% to 2.5%. V was cut by 10 bases and J by 4 bases, with 16 bases left in between. The V gene's germline CDR1 is MRHNA and CDR2 SNTAGT. The CDR3 sequence is 13 residues long. This clone has a handful of counts. The sample in question was PBMCs, obtained before nivolumab (anti-PD-1) treatment. The rearrangement uses TRBV6-4 and TRBJ1-2; D not certain. The receptor was isolated from a person aged 35-80 years with oral cavity squamous cell carcinoma. CDR3 region: CATSEVWGYGYTF. In DNA, the CDR3 is TGTGCCACCTCGGAAGTCTGGGGCTATGGCTACACCTTC.